Listed here are 32 T cell receptor beta chains from one sample, sequenced in a study of cytomegalovirus exposure and HLA in healthy donors. Assay used: immunoSEQ multiplex PCR; TCRdb lists only in-frame clones, some missing. Here the sample spans 100,000 to 150,000 clones, about 96% being singletons. Material for sequencing was PBMCs. The receptor set was obtained from a man younger than 35 in good health and CMV-seronegative.

In its sample, this clone was seen many times. This chain uses TRBV28 with TRBJ2-3, with TRBD2 matching 12 bases. Trimming took 5 bases from V and 6 from J; bases not matched to a gene: 9. In germline, CDR1 is MDHEN, CDR2 SYDVKM. This CDR3 has 16 residues. The CDR3 coding sequence is TGTGCCAGCAGTCCGTCGACTAGCGGGAGAGGGGATACGCAGTATTTT. It yields the protein CASSPSTSGRGDTQYF.

This clone was counted once. The chain couples TRBV7-9 to TRBJ1-3, with D possibly TRBD1 on 6 matching bases. Trimming removed 4 bases at V and 4 bases at J, with 11 bases between. Germline CDR1 SEHNR, CDR2 FQNEAQ (reference sequence). CDR3 size: 14 residues. CDR3 in amino acids: CASSSGTLGNTIYF. CDR3 DNA sequence: TGTGCCAGCAGCTCCGGGACACTGGGAAACACCATATATTTT.

The chain joins TRBV27 to TRBJ1-1; the match to TRBD1 covers 12 bases. There are 17 residues in the CDR3. CDR1 and CDR2 from the germline V gene are MNHEY and SMNVEV (reference sequence). V shed 1 base and J 1 base; nucleotides not matched to a gene: 4. CDR3 residues: CASSLLPGQGANTEAFF. DNA of the CDR3: TGTGCCAGCAGTTTATTACCGGGACAGGGGGCGAACACTGAAGCTTTCTTT.

This sequence joins TRBV28 and TRBJ1-1; no firm D call. Trimming removed 4 bases from V and 11 bases from J, with 8 bases in between. The CDR3 length is 10 residues. From germline, CDR1 is MDHEN and CDR2 SYDVKM. The CDR3 region has the DNA TGTGCCAGCAGTTCTTCTAGGGCTTTCTTT. Protein product: CASSSSRAFF. The full variable domain, completed using reference TRBV28 and TRBJ1-1, is DVKVTQSSRYLVKRTGEKVFLECVQDMDHENMFWYRQDPGLGLRLIYFSYDVKMKEKGDIPEGYSVSREKKERFSLILESASTNQTSMYLCASSSSRAFFGQGTRLTVV.

CDR3 nucleotides: TGCAGCGTTGAAGGAGGGGGACGGACGAACACCGGGGAGCTGTTTTTT. Translated, it gives CSVEGGGRTNTGELFF. The V and J genes are TRBV29-1 and TRBJ2-2; TRBD1 might be the D (6 bases). This CDR3 is 16 amino acids long. Per germline, CDR1 SQVTM and CDR2 ANQGSEA. Trimming stripped 1 base from V and 0 bases from J, with 12 bases between.

The table lists this clone with a count of one. This chain links TRBV30 with TRBJ2-5, with TRBD1 as a possible D gene (5 bases). V lost 0 bases, J lost 4 bases, and 15 bases lay in between. Germline V CDR1 and CDR2: GTSNPN, SVGIG (reference sequence). This CDR3 is built from 15 residues. The CDR3 sequence: CAWSVAGEGAETQYF. The CDR3 DNA reads as TGTGCCTGGAGTGTAGCTGGAGAAGGGGCAGAGACCCAGTACTTC.

CDR3: CASSPRTSGSKEQYF. CDR3 sequence (DNA): TGTGCCAGCAGTCCTCGGACTAGCGGGAGCAAAGAGCAGTACTTC. The chain couples TRBV27 to TRBJ2-7, with 13 bases fitting TRBD2. After removal of 5 bases from V and 7 bases from J, the junction contained 8 bases not matched to a gene. The CDR3 has 15 amino acids. The germline gives CDR1 MNHEY, CDR2 SMNVEV (reference sequence).

For this clone: The junction departs from germline at one end; a sequencing error may be responsible. The chain couples TRBV27 to TRBJ2-1; 8 positions agree with TRBD2. The CDR3 length is 16 residues. Germline CDR1 and CDR2: MNHEY and SMNVEV (reference sequence). The CDR3 DNA is TGTGCCAGCATCGCAGGAGCGGGAGATTCCTCCAATGAGCAGTTCTTC. The encoded protein is CASIAGAGDSSNEQFF.

The J gene is TRBJ2-7, the V gene TRBV30, with 8 bases lining up with TRBD2. The V segment lost 0 bases and the J segment 6 bases; nucleotides outside the gene matches: 7. Germline CDR1 GTSNPN, CDR2 SVGIG (reference sequence). The CDR3 extends over 14 amino acids. The CDR3 is CAWSVSAGVGEQYF. DNA of the CDR3: TGTGCCTGGAGTGTCTCAGCGGGAGTGGGCGAGCAGTACTTC.

This chain uses TRBV4-1 with TRBJ1-1; D is unclear. This CDR3 is built from 17 residues. V lost 0 bases and J 1 base, leaving 15 bases between the germline ends. Germline V gives CDR1 MGHRA, CDR2 YSYEKL. The CDR3 loop is CASSQELLSDSNTEAFF. The CDR3 DNA sequence: TGCGCCAGCAGCCAAGAACTTTTGTCAGACTCGAACACTGAAGCTTTCTTT.

The V and J genes are TRBV7-3 and TRBJ2-5, with TRBD1 identical over 10 bases. Germline V lookup: CDR1 SGHTA, CDR2 FQGTGA. This CDR3 is 15 amino acids long. J gave up 3 bases and V 5 bases, and 6 bases lay outside the gene matches. CDR3 nucleotides: TGTGCCAGCAGCCAGACAGGGGGCTTCGAAGAGACCCAGTACTTC. It codes for CASSQTGGFEETQYF. The full variable domain, rest sourced from reference TRBV7-3 and TRBJ2-5, is GAGVSQTPSNKVTEKGKYVELRCDPISGHTALYWYRQSLGQGPEFLIYFQGTGAADDSGLPNDRFFAVRPEGSVSTLKIQRTERGDSAVYLCASSQTGGFEETQYFGPGTRLLVL.

The chain recombines TRBV19 with TRBJ2-7; 12 nucleotides match TRBD1. Germline V gene lookup returns CDR1 LNHDA and CDR2 SQIVND (reference sequence). With 3 bases clipped from V and 5 bases from J, the junction kept 17 bases outside the gene matches. CDR3 length: 19 amino acids. Written as DNA, the CDR3 is TGTGCCAGTAGTATGGGAACCGGGACAGGGGGCCTCCCTAAGCACGAGCAGTACTTC. Translated: CASSMGTGTGGLPKHEQYF.

V and J are TRBV5-1 and TRBJ1-3; D is possibly TRBD1 (5 bases). The ends were cut back, 6 bases at V and 0 bases at J, with 22 bases in the middle. Germline values: CDR1 SGHRS, CDR2 YFSETQ. The length of the CDR3 is 18 residues. CDR3 nucleotides: TGCGCCAGCACCCAGGGAGGGCCTATTAACACCTCTGGAAACACCATATATTTT. Translated, it gives CASTQGGPINTSGNTIYF. The whole variable domain, remainder taken from reference TRBV5-1 and TRBJ1-3, is KAGVTQTPRYLIKTRGQQVTLSCSPISGHRSVSWYQQTPGQGLQFLFEYFSETQRNKGNFPGRFSGRQFSNSRSEMNVSTLELGDSALYLCASTQGGPINTSGNTIYFGEGSWLTVV.

The rearrangement links TRBV5-4 to TRBJ2-7; D might be TRBD2 (6 bases). Trimming took 3 bases from V and 0 from J, leaving 10 bases between them. Germline CDR1 SGHNT, CDR2 YYREEE (reference sequence). The CDR3 is made up of 14 amino acids. The CDR3 DNA is TGTGCCAGCAGCTGGGGGACTTCCTCCTACGAGCAGTACTTC. It specifies CASSWGTSSYEQYF.

This sequence joins TRBV4-3 and TRBJ1-2; D possibly corresponds to TRBD1 (5 bases). Trimming left V 4 bases short and J 0 bases short, with 12 bases between. Germline V gene lookup returns CDR1 LGHNA and CDR2 YSLEER. This CDR3 comprises 15 residues. CDR3 nucleotides: TGCGCCAGCAGCCCCGAGACAGCTACTAACTATGGCTACACCTTC. It translates to CASSPETATNYGYTF.

V usage is TRBV6-5 and J usage is TRBJ2-7; 7 nucleotides line up with TRBD1. V was pared by 7 bases and J by 1 base, with 4 bases of the junction left unmatched. The CDR3 loop spans 13 amino acids. CDR1 is MNHEY, CDR2 SVGAGI, per germline. CDR3 DNA: TGTGCCAGCATCCAACAGGGGTCCTACGAGCAGTACTTC. The encoded protein is CASIQQGSYEQYF.

The chain couples TRBV18 to TRBJ2-3; the D is unclear. Germline values: CDR1 KGHSH, CDR2 LQKENI. V shed 3 bases and J shed 2 bases, with 15 bases lying between them. This CDR3 has 16 residues. The DNA of the CDR3 is TGTGCCAGCTCACCCCTGCAGGCGTCGTACACAGATACGCAGTATTTT. Translating it yields CASSPLQASYTDTQYF.

The V and J genes are TRBV2 and TRBJ2-3; D perhaps matches TRBD1 (6 bases). The ends were cut back, 5 bases at V and 9 bases at J, with 12 bases in the middle. Germline V lookup: CDR1 SNHLY, CDR2 FYNNEI. This CDR3 spans 12 amino acids. The CDR3 nucleotides are TGTGCCAGCAGTACCGGACAGACAACGCAGTATTTT. Its protein product is CASSTGQTTQYF.

V usage is TRBV5-1 and J usage is TRBJ1-2; D remains ambiguous. Germline CDR1 reads SGHRS; CDR2 reads YFSETQ. The CDR3 runs to 12 residues. Trimming removed 5 bases from V and 6 bases from J, with 11 bases in between. For the CDR3, the DNA is TGCGCCAGCAGTTTCGGCGGGAATGGCTACACCTTC. It yields the protein CASSFGGNGYTF.

The chain joins TRBV7-2 to TRBJ2-7; a possible D gene is TRBD2 (7 bases). V was cut by 3 bases and J by 1 base, with 10 bases left in between. The CDR3 has 14 amino acids. The germline V gene encodes CDR1 SGHTA and CDR2 FQGNSA. The CDR3 DNA follows: TGTGCCAGCAGCTTGGAGGGGGGGTCCTACGAGCAGTACTTC. Protein product: CASSLEGGSYEQYF.

J is TRBJ1-2 and V is TRBV15; no clear D. V was cut by 0 bases and J by 5 bases, with 19 bases left in between. Germline V CDR1 and CDR2: LNHNV, YYDKDF (reference sequence). The CDR3 is made up of 17 amino acids. The DNA for the CDR3 is TGTGCCACCAGCAGAGATCTGGGCCCCTCCGCTTCATATGGCTACACCTTC. Protein sequence: CATSRDLGPSASYGYTF.

V and J are TRBV5-4 and TRBJ2-1, with 12 bases aligning to TRBD2. Looked up from germline, CDR1 is SGHNT and CDR2 is YYREEE (reference sequence). The J segment lost 4 bases and the V segment lost 0 bases, leaving 2 bases of the junction unmatched. The CDR3 runs 16 residues. The CDR3 bases are TGTGCCAGCAGCTTGGCCGGACTAGCGGGATACAATGAGCAGTTCTTC. This sequence encodes CASSLAGLAGYNEQFF.

The chain links TRBV5-1 to TRBJ2-7, with TRBD1 matching over 8 bases. Germline values: CDR1 SGHRS, CDR2 YFSETQ. The V segment lost 0 bases and the J segment 1 base; nucleotides outside the gene matches: 3. This CDR3 contains 15 residues. In nucleotides, the CDR3 is TGCGCCAGCAGCTTGGGGGGGACAGGTTCCTACGAGCAGTACTTC. Its translation is CASSLGGTGSYEQYF. Combining the CDR3 with reference TRBV5-1 and TRBJ2-7 gives the whole variable domain KAGVTQTPRYLIKTRGQQVTLSCSPISGHRSVSWYQQTPGQGLQFLFEYFSETQRNKGNFPGRFSGRQFSNSRSEMNVSTLELGDSALYLCASSLGGTGSYEQYFGPGTRLTVT.

The V call is TRBV13, the J call TRBJ2-5; weak D call: TRBD1 (7 bases). CDR3 length: 15 amino acids. V lost 2 bases and J 7 bases, leaving 17 bases between the germline ends. CDR1 is PRHDT and CDR2 is FYEKMQ in the germline V gene (reference sequence). CDR3 sequence: CASSLRGRGMGTQYF. The CDR3 nucleotides read TGTGCCAGCAGCTTAAGGGGGCGGGGAATGGGGACCCAGTACTTC.

V usage is TRBV14 and J usage is TRBJ2-3; 11 bases are shared with TRBD2. Germline-derived CDR1 and CDR2 are SGHDN and FVKESK. V shed 2 bases and J 5 bases; nucleotides not matched to a gene: 3. The CDR3 is 15 residues long. The CDR3 DNA follows: TGTGCCAGCAGCCAAAGCCTAGCGGGAGGAGATACGCAGTATTTT. It is translated as CASSQSLAGGDTQYF.

The chain uses TRBV4-3 and TRBJ2-7; no definite D call. Per germline, CDR1 LGHNA and CDR2 YSLEER. Deletions cut 0 bases from V and 2 bases from J, with 14 bases between. The CDR3 has 16 residues. CDR3 DNA: TGCGCCAGCAGCCAAGATACCCGGGTATGGACCTACGAGCAGTACTTC. It encodes CASSQDTRVWTYEQYF.

This clone appeared a single time. The rearrangement links TRBV27 to TRBJ1-5; no reliable D call. Looked up from germline, CDR1 is MNHEY and CDR2 is SMNVEV (reference sequence). The CDR3 length is 13 residues. The germline V and J ends were trimmed by 8 bases and 5 bases, with 13 bases remaining between them. The CDR3 region is CASALTGYQPQHF. The CDR3 DNA sequence: TGTGCCAGCGCCCTCACGGGGTATCAGCCCCAGCATTTT.

This chain uses TRBV10-3 with TRBJ2-3; TRBD2 agrees at 12 bases. J was trimmed by 2 bases and V by 11 bases; bases with no gene match: 11. In germline, CDR1 is ENHRY, CDR2 SYGVKD. The CDR3 totals 16 residues. CDR3 coding DNA: TGTGCCGCTAGCGGGAGGGATCACAGAGACACAGATACGCAGTATTTT. Residues: CAASGRDHRDTDTQYF.

The chain uses TRBV18 and TRBJ2-1; D ambiguous. CDR3 length equals 16 residues. The germline V and J ends were trimmed by 0 bases and 4 bases, with 13 bases remaining between them. Germline V gene data show CDR1 as KGHSH and CDR2 as LQKENI. The CDR3 reads CASSPPVASAYNEQFF. The DNA for the CDR3 is TGTGCCAGCTCACCACCAGTAGCATCAGCGTACAATGAGCAGTTCTTC.

This chain connects TRBV2 to TRBJ2-7; 15 nucleotides agree with TRBD2. The germline CDR1 and CDR2 sequences are SNHLY and FYNNEI. V lost 1 base to trimming and J lost 6 bases; unmatched junction nucleotides: 7. The CDR3 extends over 17 amino acids. The chain's CDR3 is CASSEGVRTSGRGEQYF. DNA for the CDR3: TGTGCCAGCAGTGAAGGGGTCCGGACTAGCGGGAGGGGCGAGCAGTACTTC.

V gene TRBV6-1 combines with J gene TRBJ2-2, with D possibly TRBD1 on 6 matching bases. The germline V gene encodes CDR1 MNHNS and CDR2 SASEGT. The ends were cut back, 4 bases at V and 5 bases at J, with 14 bases in the middle. The CDR3 is made up of 15 amino acids. The DNA of the CDR3 is TGTGCCAGCAGTGGGGGGACACGAAGGACCGGGGAGCTGTTTTTT. It translates to CASSGGTRRTGELFF.

The chain couples TRBV29-1 to TRBJ2-7; 9 bases agree with TRBD2. After removal of 0 bases from V and 5 bases from J, the junction contained 5 bases not matched to a gene. The CDR3 covers 14 residues. Germline V gives CDR1 SQVTM, CDR2 ANQGSEA. In nucleotides, the CDR3 is TGCAGCGTTGAAGAGGCGGGAGGGGGGCACGAGCAGTACTTC. Amino acids: CSVEEAGGGHEQYF.